This is a list of T cell receptor beta chains from one sample in a study of control samples from healthy donors and cancer patients. Assay: immunoSEQ multiplex PCR; the TCRdb copy retains only in-frame clones and omits some. Among 100,000 to 150,000 clones listed, more than 75% were seen once. The sequenced sample was blood. The receptors stem from a man younger than 35 in good health. Both conserved end residues are part of each CDR3. Each record gives: CDR3 length, J gene, V gene, clone size, D gene, CDR3 DNA, CDR3 protein. The D gene is left open where the match is weak. Where a row states a size, it is once, few, many or the class of an expanded clone; other rows omit it.

CDR3 length: 14
J gene: TRBJ2-1
V gene: TRBV7-2
clone size: NA
D gene: NA
CDR3 DNA: TGTGCCAGCAGCCCTTCGCCCCCTCAGAAGGGGCAGTTCTTC
CDR3 protein: CASSPSPPQKGQFF

CDR3 length: 16
J gene: TRBJ2-1
V gene: TRBV7-9
clone size: NA
D gene: TRBD2
CDR3 DNA: TGTGCCAGCAGCTTAGAAACACTAGCGGAGTACAATGAGCAGTTCTTC
CDR3 protein: CASSLETLAEYNEQFF

CDR3 length: 17
J gene: TRBJ1-4
V gene: TRBV5-1
clone size: NA
D gene: NA
CDR3 DNA: TGCGCCAGCAGCTTGAGGCAGGGAGGGTCAACTAATGAAAAACTGTTTTTT
CDR3 protein: CASSLRQGGSTNEKLFF

CDR3 length: 15
J gene: TRBJ1-1
V gene: TRBV4-3
clone size: once
D gene: TRBD1
CDR3 DNA: TGCGCCAGCAGCCACGGGACAGGGTGGAACACTGAAGCTTTCTTT
CDR3 protein: CASSHGTGWNTEAFF

CDR3 length: 13
J gene: TRBJ1-2
V gene: TRBV27
clone size: NA
D gene: NA
CDR3 DNA: TGTGCCAGCAGTTTTTTGGGTTCCTATGGCTACACCTTC
CDR3 protein: CASSFLGSYGYTF

CDR3 length: 14
J gene: TRBJ2-7
V gene: TRBV3-1/TRBV3-2
clone size: NA
D gene: NA
CDR3 DNA: TGTGCCAGCAGCGCCCCTGGCAGGGTCTACGAGCAGTACTTC
CDR3 protein: CASSAPGRVYEQYF

CDR3 length: 14
J gene: TRBJ1-1
V gene: TRBV29-1
clone size: NA
D gene: NA
CDR3 DNA: TGCAGCGTTGAAGGGGTCCCGGGGAACACTGAAGCTTTCTTT
CDR3 protein: CSVEGVPGNTEAFF

CDR3 length: 15
J gene: TRBJ2-3
V gene: TRBV6-4
clone size: few
D gene: NA
CDR3 DNA: TGTGCCAGCAGTGACGGTGCGGGTAGCACAGATACGCAGTATTTT
CDR3 protein: CASSDGAGSTDTQYF

CDR3 length: 14
J gene: TRBJ2-5
V gene: TRBV30
clone size: NA
D gene: TRBD1
CDR3 DNA: TGTGCCTGGAGTGTCGCAGGGGGCTTGGAGACCCAGTACTTC
CDR3 protein: CAWSVAGGLETQYF

CDR3 length: 15
J gene: TRBJ2-5
V gene: TRBV7-2
clone size: NA
D gene: NA
CDR3 DNA: TGTGCCAGCAGCTTAAGACAGACACGAACAGAGACCCAGTACTTC
CDR3 protein: CASSLRQTRTETQYF

CDR3 length: 14
J gene: TRBJ2-1
V gene: TRBV6-1
clone size: NA
D gene: NA
CDR3 DNA: TGTGCCAGCAGTGATCGCACTAATTACAATGAGCAGTTCTTC
CDR3 protein: CASSDRTNYNEQFF

CDR3 length: 15
J gene: TRBJ2-1
V gene: TRBV6-5
clone size: few
D gene: TRBD2
CDR3 DNA: TGTGCCAGCAGTTTGCTAGCGGGCTCCTACAATGAGCAGTTCTTC
CDR3 protein: CASSLLAGSYNEQFF

CDR3 length: 16
J gene: TRBJ2-4
V gene: TRBV14
clone size: NA
D gene: TRBD2
CDR3 DNA: TGTGCCAGCAGCCAATTGGCGGGAGCCGCGGTGGACATTCAGTACTTC
CDR3 protein: CASSQLAGAAVDIQYF

CDR3 length: 13
J gene: TRBJ1-2
V gene: TRBV10-3
clone size: NA
D gene: NA
CDR3 DNA: TGTGCCATCACCCAGAGCAATGGCTACGGCTACACCTTC
CDR3 protein: CAITQSNGYGYTF

CDR3 length: 14
J gene: TRBJ1-2
V gene: TRBV28
clone size: NA
D gene: NA
CDR3 DNA: TGTGCCAGCAGTTTGGACAATTCTAACTATGGCTACACCTTC
CDR3 protein: CASSLDNSNYGYTF

CDR3 length: 15
J gene: TRBJ1-2
V gene: TRBV27
clone size: NA
D gene: NA
CDR3 DNA: TGTGCCAGCAGCTTGTCTCCTGATCCACGGTCAACGCGGACCTTC
CDR3 protein: CASSLSPDPRSTRTF

CDR3 length: 13
J gene: TRBJ2-7
V gene: TRBV3-1/TRBV3-2
clone size: NA
D gene: TRBD1
CDR3 DNA: TGTGCCAGCAGCCAAGCCACAGGGGGCGTGCAGTACTTC
CDR3 protein: CASSQATGGVQYF

CDR3 length: 15
J gene: TRBJ1-4
V gene: TRBV28
clone size: NA
D gene: TRBD1
CDR3 DNA: TGTGCCAGCAGTTTAGGCAGGGGGCGCCCGGAAAAACTGTTTTTT
CDR3 protein: CASSLGRGRPEKLFF

CDR3 length: 14
J gene: TRBJ2-7
V gene: TRBV28
clone size: NA
D gene: TRBD2
CDR3 DNA: TGTGCCACAGTTTTAGCGGGCGTAGCCTACGAGCAGTACTTC
CDR3 protein: CATVLAGVAYEQYF

CDR3 length: 12
J gene: TRBJ2-1
V gene: TRBV7-9
clone size: NA
D gene: NA
CDR3 DNA: TGTGCCAGCACATCCCGAAGGGGTGAGCAGTTCTTC
CDR3 protein: CASTSRRGEQFF

CDR3 length: 14
J gene: TRBJ1-1
V gene: TRBV9
clone size: medium-sized
D gene: NA
CDR3 DNA: TGTGCCAGCAGCGTACAGGGTGGGGGAACTGAAGCTTTCTTT
CDR3 protein: CASSVQGGGTEAFF

CDR3 length: 12
J gene: TRBJ1-2
V gene: TRBV4-1
clone size: NA
D gene: NA
CDR3 DNA: TGCGCCAGCAGTCAGGTGGGGGATGGCTACACCTTC
CDR3 protein: CASSQVGDGYTF

CDR3 length: 15
J gene: TRBJ1-2
V gene: TRBV5-1
clone size: NA
D gene: TRBD1
CDR3 DNA: TGCGCCAGCAGCTTGGCCCGGACAGGGGGCACTGGCTACACCTTC
CDR3 protein: CASSLARTGGTGYTF

CDR3 length: 15
J gene: TRBJ1-1
V gene: TRBV18
clone size: NA
D gene: NA
CDR3 DNA: TGTGCCAGCTCCCCGATGCGGGGACTGGACACTGAAGCTTTCTTT
CDR3 protein: CASSPMRGLDTEAFF

CDR3 length: 13
J gene: TRBJ1-1
V gene: TRBV11-2
clone size: few
D gene: NA
CDR3 DNA: TGTGCCAGCAGTACCGACAGGAACACTGAAGCTTTCTTT
CDR3 protein: CASSTDRNTEAFF

CDR3 length: 12
J gene: TRBJ2-3
V gene: TRBV28
clone size: NA
D gene: NA
CDR3 DNA: TGTGCCAGCAGTTCGTTTCCAGATACGCAGTATTTT
CDR3 protein: CASSSFPDTQYF

CDR3 length: 11
J gene: TRBJ2-3
V gene: TRBV27
clone size: NA
D gene: NA
CDR3 DNA: TGTGCCAGCAGTAACACAGATACGCAGTATTTT
CDR3 protein: CASSNTDTQYF

CDR3 length: 14
J gene: TRBJ1-3
V gene: TRBV28
clone size: NA
D gene: NA
CDR3 DNA: TGTGCCAGCAGTTTTGCAGGGTTGGGAAACACCATATATTTT
CDR3 protein: CASSFAGLGNTIYF

CDR3 length: 14
J gene: TRBJ2-7
V gene: TRBV18
clone size: once
D gene: TRBD1
CDR3 DNA: TGTGCCAGCTCACCCCCGGGACAGGGGAACGAGCAGTACTTC
CDR3 protein: CASSPPGQGNEQYF

CDR3 length: 13
J gene: TRBJ1-1
V gene: TRBV5-4
clone size: NA
D gene: NA
CDR3 DNA: TGTGCCAGCAGCATGGGCCAGGGTTATGTAGCTTTCTTT
CDR3 protein: CASSMGQGYVAFF

CDR3 length: 15
J gene: TRBJ2-3
V gene: TRBV19
clone size: NA
D gene: NA
CDR3 DNA: TGTGCCAGTAGTATGGCGGGATGGGGCACAGATACGCAGTATTTT
CDR3 protein: CASSMAGWGTDTQYF

CDR3 length: 13
J gene: TRBJ2-5
V gene: TRBV7-9
clone size: NA
D gene: TRBD1
CDR3 DNA: TGTGCCAGCACCCGGGACAGCCAAGAGACCCAGTACTTC
CDR3 protein: CASTRDSQETQYF

CDR3 length: 15
J gene: TRBJ2-5
V gene: TRBV5-1
clone size: NA
D gene: TRBD1
CDR3 DNA: TGCGCCAGCAGCTTGGGGGACAGGGGGCCAGAGACCCAGTACTTC
CDR3 protein: CASSLGDRGPETQYF

CDR3 length: 17
J gene: TRBJ2-3
V gene: TRBV5-1
clone size: NA
D gene: TRBD2
CDR3 DNA: TGCGCCAGCAGCCCCCGCGGGGGTACGGGGCCCACAGATACGCAGTATTTT
CDR3 protein: CASSPRGGTGPTDTQYF

CDR3 length: 15
J gene: TRBJ2-5
V gene: TRBV28
clone size: few
D gene: TRBD1
CDR3 DNA: TGTGCCAGCAGTGCCTGGGGACAGGGAAAAGAGACCCAGTACTTC
CDR3 protein: CASSAWGQGKETQYF

CDR3 length: 14
J gene: TRBJ1-5
V gene: TRBV7-9
clone size: once
D gene: NA
CDR3 DNA: TGTGCCAGCAGCTTAGCCGGGCAGTATCAGCCCCAGCATTTT
CDR3 protein: CASSLAGQYQPQHF

CDR3 length: 15
J gene: TRBJ2-1
V gene: TRBV6-5
clone size: NA
D gene: TRBD1
CDR3 DNA: TGTGCCAGCAGTTATTGGGACAGACACGACAATGAGCAGTTCTTC
CDR3 protein: CASSYWDRHDNEQFF

CDR3 length: 17
J gene: TRBJ2-3
V gene: TRBV5-1
clone size: NA
D gene: TRBD2
CDR3 DNA: TGCGCCAGCAGCCCCCGGACTAGCGGTTATAAACCAGATACGCAGTATTTT
CDR3 protein: CASSPRTSGYKPDTQYF

CDR3 length: 14
J gene: TRBJ2-2
V gene: TRBV10-3
clone size: NA
D gene: TRBD1
CDR3 DNA: TGTGCCATCAGCCTTGGACAGGGGACCGGGGAGCTGTTTTTT
CDR3 protein: CAISLGQGTGELFF

CDR3 length: 15
J gene: TRBJ2-7
V gene: TRBV27
clone size: NA
D gene: NA
CDR3 DNA: TGTGCCACCAAAAGGGGGGTAGCGGGCCCCTACGAGCAGTACTTC
CDR3 protein: CATKRGVAGPYEQYF

CDR3 length: 13
J gene: TRBJ1-4
V gene: TRBV7-2
clone size: once
D gene: NA
CDR3 DNA: TGTGCCAGCAGCCCCCGGGCCGATGAAAAACTGTTTTTT
CDR3 protein: CASSPRADEKLFF

CDR3 length: 15
J gene: TRBJ2-4
V gene: TRBV19
clone size: NA
D gene: NA
CDR3 DNA: TGTGCCAGTAGCCCCTCTTTGGGAGCCAAAAACATTCAGTACTTC
CDR3 protein: CASSPSLGAKNIQYF

CDR3 length: 14
J gene: TRBJ2-1
V gene: TRBV7-9
clone size: NA
D gene: NA
CDR3 DNA: TGTGCCAGCACCGCAGTCCGACGGAACAATGAGCAGTTCTTC
CDR3 protein: CASTAVRRNNEQFF

CDR3 length: 17
J gene: TRBJ2-3
V gene: TRBV11-2
clone size: NA
D gene: TRBD2
CDR3 DNA: TGTGCCAGCAGCTTACTAGGACTAGCGGGACGGACAGATACGCAGTATTTT
CDR3 protein: CASSLLGLAGRTDTQYF

CDR3 length: 15
J gene: TRBJ2-7
V gene: TRBV9
clone size: NA
D gene: NA
CDR3 DNA: TGTGCCAGCAGCGAGGGGAGTAACGGGAACTACGAGCAGTACTTC
CDR3 protein: CASSEGSNGNYEQYF

CDR3 length: 11
J gene: TRBJ2-7
V gene: TRBV12-3/TRBV12-4
clone size: NA
D gene: NA
CDR3 DNA: TGTGCCAGCAGTTTGGGTCAAGCGCAGTACTTC
CDR3 protein: CASSLGQAQYF

CDR3 length: 15
J gene: TRBJ1-4
V gene: TRBV27
clone size: NA
D gene: TRBD1
CDR3 DNA: TGTGCCAGCAGTTTGGACAGGTTCTCTAATGAAAAACTGTTTTTT
CDR3 protein: CASSLDRFSNEKLFF

CDR3 length: 15
J gene: TRBJ2-7
V gene: TRBV7-3
clone size: NA
D gene: TRBD1
CDR3 DNA: TGTGCCAGCAGCTTAGCCCCTGACAGGGCTGGAGAGCAGTACTTC
CDR3 protein: CASSLAPDRAGEQYF

CDR3 length: 17
J gene: TRBJ2-6
V gene: TRBV15
clone size: NA
D gene: TRBD1
CDR3 DNA: TGTGCCACCAGCCCACCCCGACAGGGCTCCGGGGCCAACGTCCTGACTTTC
CDR3 protein: CATSPPRQGSGANVLTF

CDR3 length: 14
J gene: TRBJ2-2
V gene: TRBV9
clone size: NA
D gene: NA
CDR3 DNA: TGTGCCAGCAGCGTAGTTAGGGGGACCGGGGAGCTGTTTTTT
CDR3 protein: CASSVVRGTGELFF

CDR3 length: 13
J gene: TRBJ2-1
V gene: TRBV9
clone size: NA
D gene: TRBD2
CDR3 DNA: TGTGCCAGCAGCGCGGCGGGAGGAGGGGAGCAGTTCTTC
CDR3 protein: CASSAAGGGEQFF

CDR3 length: 13
J gene: TRBJ2-5
V gene: TRBV5-5
clone size: NA
D gene: NA
CDR3 DNA: TGTGCCAGCAGCTTGCTGGCAGAAGAGACCCAGTACTTC
CDR3 protein: CASSLLAEETQYF

CDR3 length: 16
J gene: TRBJ2-3
V gene: TRBV10-2
clone size: NA
D gene: NA
CDR3 DNA: TGCGCCAGCAGTGTGGGGACCCTGGGGGGAACAGATACGCAGTATTTT
CDR3 protein: CASSVGTLGGTDTQYF

CDR3 length: 15
J gene: TRBJ2-1
V gene: TRBV28
clone size: NA
D gene: NA
CDR3 DNA: TGTGCCAGCAGTTTCCCACAGAGCTCCTACAATGAGCAGTTCTTC
CDR3 protein: CASSFPQSSYNEQFF

CDR3 length: 14
J gene: TRBJ2-4
V gene: TRBV7-9
clone size: NA
D gene: TRBD1
CDR3 DNA: TGTGCCACCCAGGGGGTTCTAGCCAAAAACATTCAGTACTTC
CDR3 protein: CATQGVLAKNIQYF